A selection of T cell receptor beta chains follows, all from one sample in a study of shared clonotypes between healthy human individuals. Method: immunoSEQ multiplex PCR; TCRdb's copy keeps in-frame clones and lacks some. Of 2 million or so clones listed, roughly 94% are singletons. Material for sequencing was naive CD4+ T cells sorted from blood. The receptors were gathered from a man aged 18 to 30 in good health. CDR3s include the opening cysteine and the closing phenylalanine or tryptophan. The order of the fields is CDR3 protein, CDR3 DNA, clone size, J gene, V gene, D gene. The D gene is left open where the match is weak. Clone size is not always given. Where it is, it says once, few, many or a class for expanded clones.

CDR3: CASSEREKGLAKNIQYF
DNA: TGTGCCAGCAGTGAACGGGAGAAGGGATTAGCCAAAAACATTCAGTACTTC
size: .
J: TRBJ2-4
V: TRBV25-1
D: .

CDR3: CAISEGPSTDTQYF
DNA: TGTGCCATCAGTGAGGGGCCTAGCACAGATACGCAGTATTTT
size: .
J: TRBJ2-3
V: TRBV10-3
D: .

CDR3: CASSLLGVQETQYF
DNA: TGTGCCAGCTCACTCTTAGGAGTTCAAGAGACCCAGTACTTC
size: .
J: TRBJ2-5
V: TRBV18
D: .

CDR3: CAISGSPKDTEAFF
DNA: TGTGCCATCAGTGGGTCTCCGAAGGACACTGAAGCTTTCTTT
size: .
J: TRBJ1-1
V: TRBV10-3
D: .

CDR3: CAITPEAQGTQYF
DNA: TGTGCCATCACCCCTGAGGCCCAGGGGACCCAGTACTTC
size: .
J: TRBJ2-5
V: TRBV10-3
D: .

CDR3: CSGGGGDTEAFF
DNA: TGCAGCGGAGGGGGTGGGGACACTGAAGCTTTCTTT
size: .
J: TRBJ1-1
V: TRBV29-1
D: .

CDR3: CASSLSGTGNGNTIYF
DNA: TGCGCCAGCAGCTTGTCCGGGACAGGGAACGGAAACACCATATATTTT
size: .
J: TRBJ1-3
V: TRBV5-1
D: TRBD1

CDR3: CAISESTGSDTEAFF
DNA: TGTGCCATCAGTGAGTCGACAGGGTCGGACACTGAAGCTTTCTTT
size: once
J: TRBJ1-1
V: TRBV10-3
D: TRBD1

CDR3: CASSLGDQAWFPQHF
DNA: TGTGCCAGCAGCTTAGGAGATCAGGCCTGGTTTCCCCAGCATTTT
size: .
J: TRBJ1-5
V: TRBV11-2
D: .

CDR3: CASSVESRSIDEQYF
DNA: TGTGCCAGCAGCGTAGAGTCTAGGAGTATCGACGAGCAGTACTTC
size: .
J: TRBJ2-7
V: TRBV9
D: .

CDR3: CASSAHRDKSFWDSYNEQFF
DNA: TGTGCCAGCAGCGCCCACCGGGACAAAAGTTTTTGGGACTCCTACAATGAGCAGTTCTTC
size: .
J: TRBJ2-1
V: TRBV9
D: .

CDR3: CASSYWVNSGANVLTF
DNA: TGTGCCAGCAGTTACTGGGTTAACTCTGGGGCCAACGTCCTGACTTTC
size: once
J: TRBJ2-6
V: TRBV6-5
D: .

CDR3: CASGRNTEAFF
DNA: TGTGCCAGCGGTAGGAACACTGAAGCTTTCTTT
size: .
J: TRBJ1-1
V: TRBV6-5
D: .

CDR3: CASRPTGVWAEAFF
DNA: TGTGCCAGCAGACCTACAGGGGTCTGGGCTGAAGCTTTCTTT
size: .
J: TRBJ1-1
V: TRBV6-1
D: TRBD1

CDR3: CATKTGASNQPQHF
DNA: TGTGCCACCAAGACAGGGGCGAGCAATCAGCCCCAGCATTTT
size: .
J: TRBJ1-5
V: TRBV10-3
D: TRBD1

CDR3: CASSQLPGVNTGELFF
DNA: TGCGCCAGCAGCCAACTTCCGGGGGTAAACACCGGGGAGCTGTTTTTT
size: .
J: TRBJ2-2
V: TRBV4-3
D: .

CDR3: CASRSDRNTGELFF
DNA: TGTGCCAGCAGGTCGGACAGGAACACCGGGGAGCTGTTTTTT
size: .
J: TRBJ2-2
V: TRBV27
D: .

CDR3: CASSRWTSGSYEQYF
DNA: TGTGCCAGCAGTCGATGGACTAGCGGGAGCTACGAGCAGTACTTC
size: .
J: TRBJ2-7
V: TRBV6-5
D: TRBD2

CDR3: CSAVGNEQFF
DNA: TGCAGTGCGGTGGGTAATGAGCAGTTCTTC
size: .
J: TRBJ2-1
V: TRBV20-1
D: .

CDR3: CSVERSGTQETQYF
DNA: TGCAGCGTTGAAAGGTCCGGGACCCAAGAGACCCAGTACTTC
size: .
J: TRBJ2-5
V: TRBV29-1
D: .

CDR3: CASRRDTSNTGELFF
DNA: TGCGCCAGCAGGCGGGACACATCGAACACCGGGGAGCTGTTTTTT
size: .
J: TRBJ2-2
V: TRBV5-1
D: .

CDR3: CATLGHYEQYF
DNA: TGTGCCACCCTGGGGCACTACGAGCAGTACTTC
size: once
J: TRBJ2-7
V: TRBV28
D: .

CDR3: CASMWWNHGRNQPQHF
DNA: TGTGCCAGTATGTGGTGGAACCATGGTCGCAATCAGCCCCAGCATTTT
size: .
J: TRBJ1-5
V: TRBV19
D: .

CDR3: CASSSGGTGAFGTEAFF
DNA: TGTGCCAGCAGCTCGGGAGGGACAGGGGCGTTCGGCACTGAAGCTTTCTTT
size: once
J: TRBJ1-1
V: TRBV5-4
D: TRBD1

CDR3: CASIGAGAPGEKLFF
DNA: TGTGCCAGCATCGGTGCAGGGGCACCCGGTGAAAAACTGTTTTTT
size: .
J: TRBJ1-4
V: TRBV2
D: .

CDR3: CASSAPSYGYTF
DNA: TGTGCCAGCAGTGCGCCCTCCTATGGCTACACCTTC
size: once
J: TRBJ1-2
V: TRBV2
D: .

CDR3: CASSLALGDYGYTF
DNA: TGCGCCAGCAGCTTGGCCCTGGGAGACTATGGCTACACCTTC
size: .
J: TRBJ1-2
V: TRBV5-1
D: .

CDR3: CASSKQGSAGANVLTF
DNA: TGTGCCAGCAGCAAACAGGGTAGTGCTGGGGCCAACGTCCTGACTTTC
size: .
J: TRBJ2-6
V: TRBV7-2
D: .

CDR3: CAWSVTTGGNNEKLFF
DNA: TGTGCCTGGAGTGTTACGACAGGGGGAAATAATGAAAAACTGTTTTTT
size: .
J: TRBJ1-4
V: TRBV30
D: TRBD1

CDR3: CSVEDPQGNEQFF
DNA: TGCAGCGTTGAAGACCCTCAGGGCAATGAGCAGTTCTTC
size: once
J: TRBJ2-1
V: TRBV29-1
D: .

CDR3: CASSERSDTQYF
DNA: TGTGCCAGCAGTGAGAGGTCGGATACGCAGTATTTT
size: .
J: TRBJ2-3
V: TRBV6-1
D: .

CDR3: CAISVLANTGELFF
DNA: TGTGCCATCAGTGTCTTAGCGAACACCGGGGAGCTGTTTTTT
size: .
J: TRBJ2-2
V: TRBV10-3
D: .

CDR3: CASSPTPLDAEQFF
DNA: TGTGCCAGCAGCCCTACCCCCTTAGATGCTGAGCAGTTCTTC
size: .
J: TRBJ2-1
V: TRBV7-2
D: .

CDR3: CASSYQGQGGYTF
DNA: TGTGCCAGCAGTTACCAGGGTCAGGGCGGCTACACCTTC
size: .
J: TRBJ1-2
V: TRBV6-5
D: .

CDR3: CAIRRSGASYNEQFF
DNA: TGTGCCATACGCAGGTCGGGAGCCTCCTACAATGAGCAGTTCTTC
size: .
J: TRBJ2-1
V: TRBV28
D: .

CDR3: CASSLSGTGLTKNIQYF
DNA: TGTGCCAGCAGCCTTTCCGGGACAGGGTTGACCAAAAACATTCAGTACTTC
size: .
J: TRBJ2-4
V: TRBV7-9
D: TRBD1

CDR3: CASSTSRGSNQPQHF
DNA: TGTGCCAGTAGTACATCCAGGGGCAGCAATCAGCCCCAGCATTTT
size: few
J: TRBJ1-5
V: TRBV19
D: .

CDR3: CASSAMGTNTEAFF
DNA: TGTGCCAGCAGTGCTATGGGGACCAACACTGAAGCTTTCTTT
size: .
J: TRBJ1-1
V: TRBV25-1
D: .

CDR3: CSVVGRKGKRNEQFF
DNA: TGCAGCGTTGTGGGCCGGAAGGGGAAGAGGAATGAGCAGTTCTTC
size: .
J: TRBJ2-1
V: TRBV29-1
D: .

CDR3: CSVSQGNYGYTF
DNA: TGCAGCGTCTCACAGGGGAACTATGGCTACACCTTC
size: .
J: TRBJ1-2
V: TRBV29-1
D: TRBD1

CDR3: CASSAPGRGNEKLFF
DNA: TGTGCCAGCAGTGCCCCAGGGCGGGGTAATGAAAAACTGTTTTTT
size: .
J: TRBJ1-4
V: TRBV28
D: .

CDR3: CASNRDGTGSRNTQYF
DNA: TGTGCCAGCAACCGCGACGGGACAGGGTCTAGAAATACGCAGTATTTT
size: .
J: TRBJ2-3
V: TRBV27
D: TRBD1

CDR3: CASSTGTAGNTIYF
DNA: TGTGCCAGCTCGACGGGGACAGCTGGAAACACCATATATTTT
size: .
J: TRBJ1-3
V: TRBV18
D: TRBD1

CDR3: CASRKDTDNSPLHF
DNA: TGTGCCAGCAGGAAGGACACGGATAATTCACCCCTCCACTTT
size: .
J: TRBJ1-6
V: TRBV25-1
D: .

CDR3: CASSSPRTGDYGYTF
DNA: TGTGCCAGCAGTTCCCCCCGGACAGGGGACTATGGCTACACCTTC
size: .
J: TRBJ1-2
V: TRBV6-5
D: TRBD1

CDR3: CASSPLSLGGTEAFF
DNA: TGCGCCAGCAGCCCGTTGTCCTTAGGGGGGACTGAAGCTTTCTTT
size: .
J: TRBJ1-1
V: TRBV5-1
D: .

CDR3: CASSSDKGLGYTGELFF
DNA: TGCGCCAGCAGCTCGGACAAGGGGCTAGGATACACCGGGGAGCTGTTTTTT
size: .
J: TRBJ2-2
V: TRBV5-1
D: .

CDR3: CASSQDRQGVFPSNEKLFF
DNA: TGTGCCAGCAGCCAAGACAGACAGGGGGTTTTCCCCAGCAATGAAAAACTGTTTTTT
size: .
J: TRBJ1-4
V: TRBV4-2
D: TRBD1

CDR3: CASSPPGLGGSPLHF
DNA: TGTGCCAGCAGCCCTCCGGGGCTGGGAGGTTCACCCCTCCACTTT
size: once
J: TRBJ1-6
V: TRBV7-9
D: .

CDR3: CASSTGTAGEKLFF
DNA: TGCGCCAGCAGTACCGGGACAGCGGGTGAAAAACTGTTTTTT
size: .
J: TRBJ1-4
V: TRBV10-1
D: TRBD1

CDR3: CASSRENSYEQYF
DNA: TGCGCCAGCAGTCGTGAAAATTCCTACGAGCAGTACTTC
size: .
J: TRBJ2-7
V: TRBV10-1
D: .

CDR3: CASSLLLAGNWEQFF
DNA: TGTGCCAGCAGCTTGTTACTAGCGGGAAATTGGGAGCAGTTCTTC
size: .
J: TRBJ2-1
V: TRBV5-6
D: TRBD2

CDR3: CASSGAGTDYYGYTF
DNA: TGTGCCAGTAGTGGAGCCGGGACAGACTACTATGGCTACACCTTC
size: once
J: TRBJ1-2
V: TRBV19
D: TRBD1